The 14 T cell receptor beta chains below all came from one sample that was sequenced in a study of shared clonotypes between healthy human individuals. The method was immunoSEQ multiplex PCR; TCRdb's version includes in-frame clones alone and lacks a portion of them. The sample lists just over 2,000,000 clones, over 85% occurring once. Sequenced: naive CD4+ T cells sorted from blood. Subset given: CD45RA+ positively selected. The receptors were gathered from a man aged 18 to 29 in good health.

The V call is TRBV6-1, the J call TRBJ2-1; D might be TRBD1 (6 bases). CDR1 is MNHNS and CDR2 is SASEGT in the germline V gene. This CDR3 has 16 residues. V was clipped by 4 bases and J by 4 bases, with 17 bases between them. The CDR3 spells CASSGIQGITYNEQFF. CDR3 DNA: TGTGCCAGCAGTGGTATACAGGGAATCACTTACAATGAGCAGTTCTTC.

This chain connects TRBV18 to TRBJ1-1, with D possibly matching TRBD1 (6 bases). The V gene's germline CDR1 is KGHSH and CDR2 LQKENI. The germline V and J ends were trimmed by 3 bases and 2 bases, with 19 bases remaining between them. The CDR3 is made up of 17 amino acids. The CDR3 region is CASSPPGGRSTNTEAFF. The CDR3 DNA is TGTGCCAGCTCACCCCCCGGGGGGCGCAGTACCAACACTGAAGCTTTCTTT. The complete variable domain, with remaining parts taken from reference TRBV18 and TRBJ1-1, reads NAGVMQNPRHLVRRRGQEARLRCSPMKGHSHVYWYRQLPEEGLKFMVYLQKENIIDESGMPKERFSAEFPKEGPSILRIQQVVRGDSAAYFCASSPPGGRSTNTEAFFGQGTRLTVV.

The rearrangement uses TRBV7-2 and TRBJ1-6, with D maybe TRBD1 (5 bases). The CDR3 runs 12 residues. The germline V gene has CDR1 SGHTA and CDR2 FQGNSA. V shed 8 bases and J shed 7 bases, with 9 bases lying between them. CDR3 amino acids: CASVGGNSPLHF. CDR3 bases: TGTGCCAGCGTGGGGGGAAATTCACCCCTCCACTTT.

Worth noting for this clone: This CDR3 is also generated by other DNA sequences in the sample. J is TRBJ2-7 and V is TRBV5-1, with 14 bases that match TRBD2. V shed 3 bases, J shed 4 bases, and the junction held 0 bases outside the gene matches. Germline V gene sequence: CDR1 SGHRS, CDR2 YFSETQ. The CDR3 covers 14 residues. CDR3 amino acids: CASSWTSGGYEQYF. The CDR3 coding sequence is TGCGCCAGCAGCTGGACTAGCGGGGGGTACGAGCAGTACTTC.

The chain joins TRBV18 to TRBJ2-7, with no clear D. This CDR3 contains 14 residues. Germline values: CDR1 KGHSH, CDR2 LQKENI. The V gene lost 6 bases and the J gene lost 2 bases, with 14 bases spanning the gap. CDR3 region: CASSRAFPTYEQYF. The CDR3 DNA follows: TGTGCCAGCTCTAGGGCCTTCCCAACCTACGAGCAGTACTTC. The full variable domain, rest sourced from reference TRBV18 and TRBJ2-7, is NAGVMQNPRHLVRRRGQEARLRCSPMKGHSHVYWYRQLPEEGLKFMVYLQKENIIDESGMPKERFSAEFPKEGPSILRIQQVVRGDSAAYFCASSRAFPTYEQYFGPGTRLTVT.

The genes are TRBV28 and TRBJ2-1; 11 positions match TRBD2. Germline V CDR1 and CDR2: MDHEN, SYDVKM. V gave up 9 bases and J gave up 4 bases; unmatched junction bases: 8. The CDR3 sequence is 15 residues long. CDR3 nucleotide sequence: TGTGCCAGTGGAAATAGCGGGGGGGATTACAATGAGCAGTTCTTC. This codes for CASGNSGGDYNEQFF.

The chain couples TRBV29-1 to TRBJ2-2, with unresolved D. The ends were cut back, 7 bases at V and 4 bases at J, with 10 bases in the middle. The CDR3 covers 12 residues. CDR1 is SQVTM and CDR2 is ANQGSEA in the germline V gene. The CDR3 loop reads CSADTTTGELFF. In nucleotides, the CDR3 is TGCAGCGCCGACACTACCACCGGGGAGCTGTTTTTT.

In DNA form, the CDR3 reads TGCGCCAGCAGTACCGGGACAGCCGCTGGAAACACCATATATTTT. The encoded protein is CASSTGTAAGNTIYF. The V call is TRBV10-1, the J call TRBJ1-3; 7 bases match TRBD1. In germline, CDR1 is WNHNN, CDR2 SYGVQD (reference sequence). The V and J ends lost 5 bases and 2 bases, in that order; junction bases with no gene match: 6. CDR3 length equals 15 residues.

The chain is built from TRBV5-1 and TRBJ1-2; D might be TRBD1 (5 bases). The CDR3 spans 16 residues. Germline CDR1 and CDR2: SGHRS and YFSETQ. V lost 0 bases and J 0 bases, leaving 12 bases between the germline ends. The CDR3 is CASSLADSFTNYGYTF. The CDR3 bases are TGCGCCAGCAGCTTGGCCGACAGTTTCACTAACTATGGCTACACCTTC.

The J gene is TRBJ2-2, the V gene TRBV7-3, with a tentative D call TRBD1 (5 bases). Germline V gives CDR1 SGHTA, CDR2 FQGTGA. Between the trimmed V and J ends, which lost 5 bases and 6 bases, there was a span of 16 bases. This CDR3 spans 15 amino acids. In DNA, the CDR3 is TGTGCCAGCAGCGTTAGCCAGGGCATTGCCGGGGAGCTGTTTTTT. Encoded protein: CASSVSQGIAGELFF.

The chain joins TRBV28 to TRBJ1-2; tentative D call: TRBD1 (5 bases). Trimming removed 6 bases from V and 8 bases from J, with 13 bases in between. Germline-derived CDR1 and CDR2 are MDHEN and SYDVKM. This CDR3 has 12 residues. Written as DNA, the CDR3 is TGTGCCAGCAGCTCCGGGACGGGGGGCTACACCTTC. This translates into CASSSGTGGYTF.

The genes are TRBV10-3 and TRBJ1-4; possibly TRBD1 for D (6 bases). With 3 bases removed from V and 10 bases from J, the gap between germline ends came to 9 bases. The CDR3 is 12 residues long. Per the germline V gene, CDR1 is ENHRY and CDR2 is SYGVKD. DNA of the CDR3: TGTGCCATCAGTGAAGGGGGAGGAAAACTGTTTTTT. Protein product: CAISEGGGKLFF.

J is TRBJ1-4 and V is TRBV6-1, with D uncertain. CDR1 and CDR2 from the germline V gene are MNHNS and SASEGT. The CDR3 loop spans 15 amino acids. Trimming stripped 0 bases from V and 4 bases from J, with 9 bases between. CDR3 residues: CASSEAWVNNEKLFF. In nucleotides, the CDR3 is TGTGCCAGCAGTGAAGCGTGGGTTAATAATGAAAAACTGTTTTTT.

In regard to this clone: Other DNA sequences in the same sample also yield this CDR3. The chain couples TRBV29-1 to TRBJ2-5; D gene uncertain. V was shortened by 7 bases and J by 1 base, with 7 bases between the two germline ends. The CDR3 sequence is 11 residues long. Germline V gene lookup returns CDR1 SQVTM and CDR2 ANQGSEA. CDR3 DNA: TGCAGCGCCGGGTCCCAAGAGACCCAGTACTTC. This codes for CSAGSQETQYF.